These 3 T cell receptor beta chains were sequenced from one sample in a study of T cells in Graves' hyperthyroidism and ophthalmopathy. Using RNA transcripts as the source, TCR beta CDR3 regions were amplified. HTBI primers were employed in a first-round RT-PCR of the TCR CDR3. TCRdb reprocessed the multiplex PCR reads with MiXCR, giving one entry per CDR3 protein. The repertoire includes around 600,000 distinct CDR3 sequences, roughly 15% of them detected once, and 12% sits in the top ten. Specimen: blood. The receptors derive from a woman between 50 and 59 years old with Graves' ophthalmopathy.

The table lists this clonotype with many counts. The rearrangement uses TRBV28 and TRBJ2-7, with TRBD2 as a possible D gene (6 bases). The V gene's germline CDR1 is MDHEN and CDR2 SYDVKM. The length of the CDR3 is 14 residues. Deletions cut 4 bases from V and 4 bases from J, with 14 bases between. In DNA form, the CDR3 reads TGTGCCAGCAGTTCGGGACTGACTCTGTACGAGCAGTACTTC. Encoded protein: CASSSGLTLYEQYF.

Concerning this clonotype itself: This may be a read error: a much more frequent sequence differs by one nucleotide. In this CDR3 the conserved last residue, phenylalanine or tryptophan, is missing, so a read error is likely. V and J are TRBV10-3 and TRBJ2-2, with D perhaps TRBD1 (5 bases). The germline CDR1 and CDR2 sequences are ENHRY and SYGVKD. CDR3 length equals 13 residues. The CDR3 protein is CAVRTTNTGELFS. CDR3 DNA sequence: TGTGCGGTTCGGACAACTAACACCGGGGAGCTGTTTTCT.

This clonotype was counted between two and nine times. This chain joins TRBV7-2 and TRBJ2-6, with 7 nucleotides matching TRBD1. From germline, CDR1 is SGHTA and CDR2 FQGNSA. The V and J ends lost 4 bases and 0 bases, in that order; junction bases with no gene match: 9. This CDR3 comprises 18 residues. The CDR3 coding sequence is TGTGCCAGCAGCTCATACAGGGGCCTACCCTCTGGGGCCAACGTCCTGACTTTC. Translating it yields CASSSYRGLPSGANVLTF. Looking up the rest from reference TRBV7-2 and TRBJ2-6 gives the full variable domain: GAGVSQSPSNKVTEKGKDVELRCDPISGHTALYWYRQSLGQGLEFLIYFQGNSAPDKSGLPSDRFSAERTGGSVSTLTIQRTQQEDSAVYLCASSSYRGLPSGANVLTFGAGSRLTVL.